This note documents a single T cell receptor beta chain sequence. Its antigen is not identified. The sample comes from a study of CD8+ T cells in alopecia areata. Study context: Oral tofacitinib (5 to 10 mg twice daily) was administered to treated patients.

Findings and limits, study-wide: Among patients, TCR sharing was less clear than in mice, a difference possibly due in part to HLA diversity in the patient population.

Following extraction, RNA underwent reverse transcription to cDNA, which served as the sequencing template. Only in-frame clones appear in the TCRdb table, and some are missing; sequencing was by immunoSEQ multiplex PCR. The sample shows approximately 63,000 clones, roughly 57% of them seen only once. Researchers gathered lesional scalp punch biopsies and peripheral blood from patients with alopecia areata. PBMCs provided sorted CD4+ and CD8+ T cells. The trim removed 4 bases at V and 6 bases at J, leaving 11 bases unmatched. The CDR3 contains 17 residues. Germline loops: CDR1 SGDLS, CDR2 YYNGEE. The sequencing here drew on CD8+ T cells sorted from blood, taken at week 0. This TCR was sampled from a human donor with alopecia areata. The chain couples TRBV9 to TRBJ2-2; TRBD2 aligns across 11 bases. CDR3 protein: CASSTLAGGISSGELFF. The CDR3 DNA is TGTGCCAGCAGCACCCTAGCGGGGGGTATATCCTCCGGGGAGCTGTTTTTT.